This T cell receptor beta chain was captured in a study of blood T cell repertoires in COVID-19. Germline CDR1 is SNHLY and CDR2 is FYNNEI. The CDR3 is 13 amino acids. The V and J ends lost 4 bases and 0 bases respectively, with 4 bases between them. Produced via immunoSEQ multiplex PCR; TCRdb's table is partial and in-frame only. This sample has about 180,000 clones, with 86% found just once. This TCR derives from a woman aged 25 to 39 with active or convalescent COVID-19. Material for sequencing was peripheral blood. This rearrangement joins TRBV2 to TRBJ1-5; no clear D. The CDR3 protein is CASSVYSNQPQHF. In DNA form, the CDR3 reads TGTGCCAGCAGTGTTTATAGCAATCAGCCCCAGCATTTT.